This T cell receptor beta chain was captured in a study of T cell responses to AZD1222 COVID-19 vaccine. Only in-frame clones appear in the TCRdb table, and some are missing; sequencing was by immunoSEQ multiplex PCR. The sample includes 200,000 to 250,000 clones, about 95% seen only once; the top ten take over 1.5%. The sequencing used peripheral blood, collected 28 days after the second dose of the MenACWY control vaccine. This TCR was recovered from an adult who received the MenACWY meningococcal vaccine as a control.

CDR3: CASIGAYTDTQYF. The CDR3 region has the DNA TGTGCCAGCATCGGGGCGTACACAGATACGCAGTATTTT. This sequence joins TRBV2 and TRBJ2-3; D tentatively fits TRBD1 or TRBD2 (5 bases each). Looked up from germline, CDR1 is SNHLY and CDR2 is FYNNEI. The ends were cut back, 7 bases at V and 2 bases at J, with 10 bases in the middle. CDR3 size: 13 residues.